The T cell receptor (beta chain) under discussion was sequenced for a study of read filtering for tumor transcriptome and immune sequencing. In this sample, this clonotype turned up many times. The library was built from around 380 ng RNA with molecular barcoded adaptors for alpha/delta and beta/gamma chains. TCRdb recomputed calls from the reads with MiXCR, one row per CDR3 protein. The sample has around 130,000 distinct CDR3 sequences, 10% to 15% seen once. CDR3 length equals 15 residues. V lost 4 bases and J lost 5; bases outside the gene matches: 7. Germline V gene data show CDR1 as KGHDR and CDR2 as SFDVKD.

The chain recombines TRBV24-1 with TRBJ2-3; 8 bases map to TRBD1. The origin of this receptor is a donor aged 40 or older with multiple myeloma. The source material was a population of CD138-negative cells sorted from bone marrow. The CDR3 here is CATSEQTGVLDTQYF. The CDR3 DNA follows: TGTGCCACCAGTGAACAGACAGGGGTTTTAGATACGCAGTATTTT.